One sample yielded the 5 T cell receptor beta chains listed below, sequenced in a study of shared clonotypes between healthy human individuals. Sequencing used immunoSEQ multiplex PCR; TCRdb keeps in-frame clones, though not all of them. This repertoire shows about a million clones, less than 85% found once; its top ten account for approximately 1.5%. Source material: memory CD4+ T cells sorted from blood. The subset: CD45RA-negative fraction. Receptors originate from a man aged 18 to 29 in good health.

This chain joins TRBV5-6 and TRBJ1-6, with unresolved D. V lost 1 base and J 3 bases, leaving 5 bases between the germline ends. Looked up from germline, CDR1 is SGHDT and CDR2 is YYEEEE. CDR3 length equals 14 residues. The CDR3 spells CASSLNDYNSPLHF. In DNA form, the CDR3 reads TGTGCCAGCAGCTTGAACGACTATAATTCACCCCTCCACTTT.

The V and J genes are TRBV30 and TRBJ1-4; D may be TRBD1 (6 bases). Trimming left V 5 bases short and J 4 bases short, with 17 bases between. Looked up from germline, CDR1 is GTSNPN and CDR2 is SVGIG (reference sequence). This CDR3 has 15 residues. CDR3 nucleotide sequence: TGTGCCTGGCGTGCTTCGGACAGATTTAATGAAAAACTGTTTTTT. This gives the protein CAWRASDRFNEKLFF.

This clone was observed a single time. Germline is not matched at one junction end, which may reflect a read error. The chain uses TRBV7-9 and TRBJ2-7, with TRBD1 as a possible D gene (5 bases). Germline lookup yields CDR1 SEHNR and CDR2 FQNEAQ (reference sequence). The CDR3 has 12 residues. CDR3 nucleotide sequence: TGTGCCAGCAGCTTAGTTTCACAGGTTTCAGACTTC. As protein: CASSLVSQVSDF.

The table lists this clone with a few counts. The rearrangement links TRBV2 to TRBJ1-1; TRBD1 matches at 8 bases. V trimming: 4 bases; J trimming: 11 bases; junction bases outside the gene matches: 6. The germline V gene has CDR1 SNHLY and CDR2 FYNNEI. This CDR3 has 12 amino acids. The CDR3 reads CASSGQGAQAFF. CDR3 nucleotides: TGTGCCAGCAGTGGCCAGGGGGCCCAGGCTTTCTTT.

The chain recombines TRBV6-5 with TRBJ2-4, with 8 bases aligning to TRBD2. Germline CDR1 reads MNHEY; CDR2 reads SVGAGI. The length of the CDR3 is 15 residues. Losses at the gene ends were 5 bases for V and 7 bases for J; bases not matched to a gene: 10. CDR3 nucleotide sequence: TGTGCCAGCAGTAGACAGCGGGAGAATACGAACATTCAGTACTTC. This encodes CASSRQRENTNIQYF.